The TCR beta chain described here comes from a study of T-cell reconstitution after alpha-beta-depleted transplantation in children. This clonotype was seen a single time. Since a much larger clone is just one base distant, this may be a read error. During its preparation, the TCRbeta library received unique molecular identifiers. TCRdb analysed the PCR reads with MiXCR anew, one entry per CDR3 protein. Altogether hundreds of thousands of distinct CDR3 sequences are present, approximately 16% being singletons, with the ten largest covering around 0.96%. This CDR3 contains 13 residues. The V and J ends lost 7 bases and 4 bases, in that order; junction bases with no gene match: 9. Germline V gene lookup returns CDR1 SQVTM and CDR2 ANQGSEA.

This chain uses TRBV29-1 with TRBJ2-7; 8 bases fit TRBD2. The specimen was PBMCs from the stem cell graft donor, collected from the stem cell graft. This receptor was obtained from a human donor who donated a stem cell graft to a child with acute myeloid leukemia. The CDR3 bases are TGCAGCGCCGCCGGGGGGGGAGATTACGAGCAGTACTTC. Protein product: CSAAGGGDYEQYF.